This T cell receptor (beta chain) was identified in a study of glioma-infiltrating T cells after dendritic cell vaccination. Study in general: Samples are from glioblastoma patients in Phase I and II dendritic cell vaccine trials.

The method was immunoSEQ multiplex PCR; TCRdb's version includes in-frame clones alone and lacks a portion of them. The sample lists approximately 110,000 clones, about 90% seen once, with over 2.5% in the top ten. Unmatched junction bases numbered 9, after V lost 4 bases and J lost 6 bases. The CDR3 consists of 14 residues. The germline V gene has CDR1 SGHRS and CDR2 YFSETQ. Study results and limitations: Patients with more pretreatment TILs had longer time to progression and survival.

On this clone itself: Its antigen remains unknown.

Stated time point: after dendritic cell vaccination, including at tumor progression/relapse. PBMC sampling occurred before vaccination, two weeks after the third dose, and at progression. The sequencing used blood, collected after dendritic cell vaccination. The chain has TRBV5-1 and TRBJ1-1, with 7 bases matching TRBD1. The receptor's source is a human donor with glioblastoma. In DNA form, the CDR3 reads TGCGCCAGCAGCCCGGGACAGAGAGGGGCTGAAGCTTTCTTT. Translated, it gives CASSPGQRGAEAFF.